This record looks at one TCR beta chain sequence and its context. Antigen specificity is unknown. These data come from a study of lymphopenia after photon versus proton radiotherapy. Study outcomes and limitations: Authors raise, but do not show, better survival with proton therapy. After the lymphocyte nadir, photon-treated repertoires showed oligoclonal expansion, especially of CD8+ Temra cells. Post-nadir TCR diversity decline inversely tracked overall survival among those who died. Relative stability marked proton patients; photon patients lost diversity and naive cells.

The method was immunoSEQ multiplex PCR; TCRdb's version includes in-frame clones alone and lacks a portion of them. The sample shows some 26,000 clones, roughly 87% of them seen only once. Source: peripheral blood, taken from a patient treated with photon-based radiotherapy. The sequence was obtained from a woman in her fifties or sixties with pancreatic cancer.

The CDR3 DNA follows: TGTGCCAGCAGTTACAGGGGGGTAAAGGAGGATGGCTACACCTTC. This sequence encodes CASSYRGVKEDGYTF. J is TRBJ1-2 and V is TRBV6-5; D may be TRBD1 (6 bases). The CDR3 sequence is 15 residues long. Germline-derived CDR1 and CDR2 are MNHEY and SVGAGI. V gave up 2 bases and J gave up 6 bases, with 16 bases separating them.